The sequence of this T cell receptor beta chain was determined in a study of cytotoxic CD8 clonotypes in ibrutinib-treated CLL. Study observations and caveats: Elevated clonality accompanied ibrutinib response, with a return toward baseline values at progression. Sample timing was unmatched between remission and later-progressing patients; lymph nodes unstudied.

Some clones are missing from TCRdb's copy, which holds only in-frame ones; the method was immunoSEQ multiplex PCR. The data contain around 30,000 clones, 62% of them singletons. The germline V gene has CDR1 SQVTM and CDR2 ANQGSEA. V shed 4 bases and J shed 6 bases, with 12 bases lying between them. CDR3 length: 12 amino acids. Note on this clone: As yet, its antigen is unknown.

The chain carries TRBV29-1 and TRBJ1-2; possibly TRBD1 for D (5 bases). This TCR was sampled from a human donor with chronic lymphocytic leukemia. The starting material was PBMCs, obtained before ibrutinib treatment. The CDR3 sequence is CSVVGDGHGYTF. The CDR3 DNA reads TGCAGCGTTGTCGGGGACGGCCATGGCTACACCTTC.